This is a list of T cell receptor beta chains from one sample in a study of blood T cell repertoires in COVID-19. Repertoires were generated with immunoSEQ multiplex PCR, while TCRdb's copy carries only in-frame clones and drops some. The data contain 150,000 to 200,000 clones, around 90% of them seen just once; the ten biggest clones take up 3.5% to 4.5%. Source material: peripheral blood. The receptors were gathered from a human donor in a cohort sampled during active COVID-19. CDR3s leave out the opening cysteine and the closing phenylalanine or tryptophan.

TRBV7-2 | ASRRGGEYNEQF
TRBV7-9 | ASSLIAGSSYNEQF
TRBV2 | ASSEWGQGREKTQY
TRBV7-2 | ASSFRPAGGKETQY
TRBV7-8 | ASSLRLAGGPAFSYEQY
TRBV12-3/TRBV12-4 | ASSSRHTGELF
TRBV28 | ASAGEISGNTIY
TRBV23-1 | ASSHSGRLFRGAPSLSRDTEAF
TRBV6-4 | ASSVDRANEQF
TRBV7-2 | ASSPPQAGTSGTYEQY